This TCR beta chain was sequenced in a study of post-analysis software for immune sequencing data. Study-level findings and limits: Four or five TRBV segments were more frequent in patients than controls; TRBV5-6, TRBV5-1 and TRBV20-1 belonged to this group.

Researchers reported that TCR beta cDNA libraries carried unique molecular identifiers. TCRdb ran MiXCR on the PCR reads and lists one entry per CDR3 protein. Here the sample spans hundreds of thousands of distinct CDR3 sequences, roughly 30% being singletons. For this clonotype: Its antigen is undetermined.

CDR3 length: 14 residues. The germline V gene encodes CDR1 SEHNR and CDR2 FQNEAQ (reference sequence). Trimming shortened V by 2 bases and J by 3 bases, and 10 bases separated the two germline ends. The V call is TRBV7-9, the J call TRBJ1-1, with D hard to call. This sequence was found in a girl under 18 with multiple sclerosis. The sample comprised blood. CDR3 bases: TGTGCCAGCAGCTTAAATCTCAAGGACACTGAAGCTTTCTTT. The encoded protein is CASSLNLKDTEAFF.